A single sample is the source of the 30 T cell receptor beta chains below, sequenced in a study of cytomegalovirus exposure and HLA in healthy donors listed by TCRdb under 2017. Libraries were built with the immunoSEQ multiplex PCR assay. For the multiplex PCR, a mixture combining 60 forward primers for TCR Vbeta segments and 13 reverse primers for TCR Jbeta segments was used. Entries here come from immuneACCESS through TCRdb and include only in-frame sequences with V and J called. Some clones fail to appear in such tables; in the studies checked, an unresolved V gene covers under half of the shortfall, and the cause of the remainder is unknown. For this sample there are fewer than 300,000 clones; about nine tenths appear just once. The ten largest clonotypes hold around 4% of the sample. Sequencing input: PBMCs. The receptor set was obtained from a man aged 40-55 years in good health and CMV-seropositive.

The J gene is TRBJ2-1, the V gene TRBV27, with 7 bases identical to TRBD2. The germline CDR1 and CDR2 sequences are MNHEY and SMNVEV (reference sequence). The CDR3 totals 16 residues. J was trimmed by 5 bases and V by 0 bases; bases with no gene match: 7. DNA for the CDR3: TGTGCCAGCAGTTTATCGGCGGGAGTGCTCCACAATGAGCAGTTCTTC. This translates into CASSLSAGVLHNEQFF.

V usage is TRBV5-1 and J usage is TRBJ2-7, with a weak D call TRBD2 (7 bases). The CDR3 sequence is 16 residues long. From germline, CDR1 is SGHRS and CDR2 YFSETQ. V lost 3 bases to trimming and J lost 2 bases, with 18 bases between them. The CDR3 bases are TGCGCCAGCAGCTCCCAGGGGCTAGCGGTAACCTACGAGCAGTACTTC. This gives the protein CASSSQGLAVTYEQYF. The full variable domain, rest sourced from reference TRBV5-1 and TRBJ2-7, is KAGVTQTPRYLIKTRGQQVTLSCSPISGHRSVSWYQQTPGQGLQFLFEYFSETQRNKGNFPGRFSGRQFSNSRSEMNVSTLELGDSALYLCASSSQGLAVTYEQYFGPGTRLTVT.

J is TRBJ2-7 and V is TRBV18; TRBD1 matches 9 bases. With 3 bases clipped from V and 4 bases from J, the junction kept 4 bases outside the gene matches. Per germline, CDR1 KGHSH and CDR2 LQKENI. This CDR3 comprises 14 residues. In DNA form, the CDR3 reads TGTGCCAGCTCACCCCCGGGACAGGGATACGAGCAGTACTTC. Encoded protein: CASSPPGQGYEQYF.

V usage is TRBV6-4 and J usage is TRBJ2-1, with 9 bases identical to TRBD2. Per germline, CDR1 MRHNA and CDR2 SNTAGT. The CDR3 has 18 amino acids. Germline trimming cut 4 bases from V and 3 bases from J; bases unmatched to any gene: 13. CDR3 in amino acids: CASSVTPQLAGLYNEQFF. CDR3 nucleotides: TGTGCCAGCAGTGTCACCCCCCAACTAGCGGGCCTCTACAATGAGCAGTTCTTC.

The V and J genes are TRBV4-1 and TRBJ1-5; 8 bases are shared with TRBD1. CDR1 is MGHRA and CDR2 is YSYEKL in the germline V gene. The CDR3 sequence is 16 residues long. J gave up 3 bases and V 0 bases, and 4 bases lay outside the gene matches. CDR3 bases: TGCGCCAGCAGCCAAGATACAGGGGGTCTCAATCAGCCCCAGCATTTT. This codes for CASSQDTGGLNQPQHF.

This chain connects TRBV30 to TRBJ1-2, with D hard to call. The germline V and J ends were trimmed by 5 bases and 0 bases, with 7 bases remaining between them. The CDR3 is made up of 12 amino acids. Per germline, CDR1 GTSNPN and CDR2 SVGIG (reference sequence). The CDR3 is CAWDGSNYGYTF. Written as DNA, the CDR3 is TGTGCCTGGGACGGGTCTAACTATGGCTACACCTTC.

CDR3 in amino acids: CASSQDLRPSYNEQFF. CDR3 DNA: TGTGCCAGCAGCCAAGACTTGCGCCCATCCTACAATGAGCAGTTCTTC. This rearrangement joins TRBV4-2 to TRBJ2-1; no definite D call. The length of the CDR3 is 16 residues. Germline CDR1 LGHNA, CDR2 YNFKEQ. Trimming removed 0 bases from V and 1 base from J, with 10 bases in between.

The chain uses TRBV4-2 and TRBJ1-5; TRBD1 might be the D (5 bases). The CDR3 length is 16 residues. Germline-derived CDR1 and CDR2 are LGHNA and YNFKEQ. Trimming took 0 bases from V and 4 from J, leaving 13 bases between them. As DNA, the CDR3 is TGTGCCAGCAGCCAAGAATGGCAGGGAGGAAATCAGCCCCAGCATTTT. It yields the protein CASSQEWQGGNQPQHF.

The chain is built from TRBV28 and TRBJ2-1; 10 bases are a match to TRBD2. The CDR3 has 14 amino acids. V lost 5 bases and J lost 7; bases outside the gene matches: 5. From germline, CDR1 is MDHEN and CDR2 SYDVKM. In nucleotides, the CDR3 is TGTGCCAGCAGTCCTCGGACTAGCGGTAATGAGCAGTTCTTC. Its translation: CASSPRTSGNEQFF.

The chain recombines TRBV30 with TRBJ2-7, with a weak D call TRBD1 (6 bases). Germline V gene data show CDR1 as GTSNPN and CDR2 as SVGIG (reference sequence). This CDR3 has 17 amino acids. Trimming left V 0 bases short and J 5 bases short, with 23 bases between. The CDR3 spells CAWSVMLMGAMGDEQYF. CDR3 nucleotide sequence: TGTGCCTGGAGTGTCATGCTTATGGGGGCCATGGGGGACGAGCAGTACTTC.

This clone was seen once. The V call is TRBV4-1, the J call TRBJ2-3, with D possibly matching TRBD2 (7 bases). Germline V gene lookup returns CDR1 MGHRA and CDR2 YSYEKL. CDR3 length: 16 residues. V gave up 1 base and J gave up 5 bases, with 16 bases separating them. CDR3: CASSQGEGGGQDTQYF. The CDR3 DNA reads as TGCGCCAGCAGCCAAGGGGAAGGGGGGGGCCAAGATACGCAGTATTTT.

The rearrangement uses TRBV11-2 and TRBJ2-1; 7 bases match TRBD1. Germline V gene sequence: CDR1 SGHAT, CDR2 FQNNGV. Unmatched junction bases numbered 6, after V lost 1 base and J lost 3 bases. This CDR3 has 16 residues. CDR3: CASSLGFQGVYNEQFF. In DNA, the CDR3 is TGTGCCAGCAGCTTAGGGTTCCAGGGGGTCTACAATGAGCAGTTCTTC.

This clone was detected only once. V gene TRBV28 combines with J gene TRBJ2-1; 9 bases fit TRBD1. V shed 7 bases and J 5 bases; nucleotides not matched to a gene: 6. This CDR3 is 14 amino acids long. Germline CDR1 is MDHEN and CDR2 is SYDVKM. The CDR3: CASNPGQGHNEQFF. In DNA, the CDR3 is TGTGCCAGCAACCCGGGACAGGGTCACAATGAGCAGTTCTTC.

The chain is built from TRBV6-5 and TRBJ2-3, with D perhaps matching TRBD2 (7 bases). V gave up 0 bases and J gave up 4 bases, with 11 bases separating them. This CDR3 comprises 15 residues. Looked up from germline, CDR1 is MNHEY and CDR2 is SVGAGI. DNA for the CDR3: TGTGCCAGCAGTTACTCCGGGGGGCTCGCAGATACGCAGTATTTT. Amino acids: CASSYSGGLADTQYF.

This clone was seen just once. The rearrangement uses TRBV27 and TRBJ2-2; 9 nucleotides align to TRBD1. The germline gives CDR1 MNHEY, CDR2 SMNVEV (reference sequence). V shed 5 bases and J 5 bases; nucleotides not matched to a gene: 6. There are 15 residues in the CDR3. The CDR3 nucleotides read TGTGCCAGCAGTACGACAGGGGGGAGAACCGGGGAGCTGTTTTTT. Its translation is CASSTTGGRTGELFF.

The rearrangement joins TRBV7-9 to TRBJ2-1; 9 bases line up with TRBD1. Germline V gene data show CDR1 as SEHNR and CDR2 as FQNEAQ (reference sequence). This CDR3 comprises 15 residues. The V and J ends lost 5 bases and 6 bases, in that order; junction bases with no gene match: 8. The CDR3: CASSNTGTGTNEQFF. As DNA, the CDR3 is TGTGCCAGCAGCAACACCGGGACAGGGACCAATGAGCAGTTCTTC.

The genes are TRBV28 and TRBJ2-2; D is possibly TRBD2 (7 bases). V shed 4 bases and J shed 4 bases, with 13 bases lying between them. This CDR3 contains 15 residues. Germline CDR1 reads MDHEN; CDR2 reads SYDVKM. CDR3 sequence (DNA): TGTGCCAGCAGTTCTCGGGGGGCAGGCACCGGGGAGCTGTTTTTT. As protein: CASSSRGAGTGELFF.

The chain's CDR3 is CASSLLGQGNGQPQHF. CDR3 coding DNA: TGTGCCAGCAGCTTATTGGGACAGGGGAACGGCCAGCCCCAGCATTTT. The chain couples TRBV7-2 to TRBJ1-5; 10 bases are shared with TRBD1. Losses at the gene ends were 2 bases for V and 7 bases for J; bases not matched to a gene: 8. Germline V CDR1 and CDR2: SGHTA, FQGNSA. The length of the CDR3 is 16 residues.

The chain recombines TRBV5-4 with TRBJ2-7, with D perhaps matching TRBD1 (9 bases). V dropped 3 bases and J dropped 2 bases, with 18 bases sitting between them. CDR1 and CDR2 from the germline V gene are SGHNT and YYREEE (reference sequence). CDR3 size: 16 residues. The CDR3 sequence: CASSSRGGQGAYEQYF. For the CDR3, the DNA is TGTGCCAGCAGCTCCCGGGGGGGACAGGGCGCCTACGAGCAGTACTTC. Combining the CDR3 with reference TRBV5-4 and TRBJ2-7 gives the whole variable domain ETGVTQSPTHLIKTRGQQVTLRCSSQSGHNTVSWYQQALGQGPQFIFQYYREEENGRGNFPPRFSGLQFPNYSSELNVNALELDDSALYLCASSSRGGQGAYEQYFGPGTRLTVT.

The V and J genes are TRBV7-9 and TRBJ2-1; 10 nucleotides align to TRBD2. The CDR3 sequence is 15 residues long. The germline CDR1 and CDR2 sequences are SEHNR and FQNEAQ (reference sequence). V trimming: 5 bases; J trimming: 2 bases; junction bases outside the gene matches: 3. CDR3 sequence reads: CASSKAGGTYNEQFF. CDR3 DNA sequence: TGTGCCAGCAGCAAAGCGGGAGGGACCTACAATGAGCAGTTCTTC.

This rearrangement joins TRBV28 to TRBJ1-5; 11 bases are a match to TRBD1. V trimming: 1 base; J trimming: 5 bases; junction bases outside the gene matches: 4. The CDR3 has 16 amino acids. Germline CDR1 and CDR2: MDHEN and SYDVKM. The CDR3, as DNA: TGTGCCAGCAGTTTATCGGGACAGGGGGTCCATCAGCCCCAGCATTTT. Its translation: CASSLSGQGVHQPQHF.

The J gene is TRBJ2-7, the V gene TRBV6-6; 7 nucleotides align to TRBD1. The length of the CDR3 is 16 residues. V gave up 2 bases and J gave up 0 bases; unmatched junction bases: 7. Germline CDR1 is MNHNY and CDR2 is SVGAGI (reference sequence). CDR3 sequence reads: CASSYPKQGPSYEQYF. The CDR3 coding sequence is TGTGCCAGCAGTTACCCTAAACAGGGGCCCTCCTACGAGCAGTACTTC.

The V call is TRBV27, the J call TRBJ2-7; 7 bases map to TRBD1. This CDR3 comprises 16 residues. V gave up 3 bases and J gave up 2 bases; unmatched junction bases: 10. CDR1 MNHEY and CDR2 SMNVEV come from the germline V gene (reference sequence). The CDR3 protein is CASSFGTAITPYEQYF. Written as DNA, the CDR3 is TGTGCCAGCAGTTTCGGGACAGCCATAACCCCCTACGAGCAGTACTTC.

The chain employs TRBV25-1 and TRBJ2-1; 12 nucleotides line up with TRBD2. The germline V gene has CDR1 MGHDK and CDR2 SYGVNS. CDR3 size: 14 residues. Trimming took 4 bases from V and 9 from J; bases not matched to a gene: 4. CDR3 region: CASSGRLAGVEQFF. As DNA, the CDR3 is TGTGCCAGCAGTGGGAGACTAGCGGGAGTTGAGCAGTTCTTC. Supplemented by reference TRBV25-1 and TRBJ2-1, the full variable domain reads EADIYQTPRYLVIGTGKKITLECSQTMGHDKMYWYQQDPGMELHLIHYSYGVNSTEKGDLSSESTVSRIRTEHFPLTLESARPSHTSQYLCASSGRLAGVEQFFGPGTRLTVL.

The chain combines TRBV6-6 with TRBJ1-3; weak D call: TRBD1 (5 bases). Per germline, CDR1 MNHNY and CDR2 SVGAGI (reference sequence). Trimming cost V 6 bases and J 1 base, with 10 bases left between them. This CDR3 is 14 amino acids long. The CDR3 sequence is CASRTAVSGNTIYF. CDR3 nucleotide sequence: TGTGCCAGCAGGACAGCAGTGTCTGGAAACACCATATATTTT.

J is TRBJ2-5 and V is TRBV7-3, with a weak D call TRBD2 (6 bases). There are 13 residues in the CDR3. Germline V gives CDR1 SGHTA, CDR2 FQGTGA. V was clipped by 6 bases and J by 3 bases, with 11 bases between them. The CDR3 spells CASRSTGEETQYF. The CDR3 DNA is TGTGCCAGCAGATCGACGGGGGAAGAGACCCAGTACTTC.

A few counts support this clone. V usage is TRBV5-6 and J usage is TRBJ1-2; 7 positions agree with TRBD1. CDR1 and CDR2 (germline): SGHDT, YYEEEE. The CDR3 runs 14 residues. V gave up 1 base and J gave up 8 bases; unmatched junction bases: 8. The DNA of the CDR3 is TGTGCCAGCAGCTTGCTACCAGGGGGAAACGGCTACACCTTC. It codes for CASSLLPGGNGYTF. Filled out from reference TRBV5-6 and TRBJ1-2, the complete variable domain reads DAGVTQSPTHLIKTRGQQVTLRCSPKSGHDTVSWYQQALGQGPQFIFQYYEEEERQRGNFPDRFSGHQFPNYSSELNVNALLLGDSALYLCASSLLPGGNGYTFGSGTRLTVV.

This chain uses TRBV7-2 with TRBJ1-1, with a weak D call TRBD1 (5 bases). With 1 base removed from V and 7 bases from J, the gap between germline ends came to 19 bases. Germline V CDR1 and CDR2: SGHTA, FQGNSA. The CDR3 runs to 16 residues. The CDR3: CASSLVFGRATDEAFF. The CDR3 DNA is TGTGCCAGCAGCTTAGTGTTCGGCAGGGCGACGGATGAAGCTTTCTTT. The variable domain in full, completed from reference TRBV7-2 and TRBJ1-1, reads GAGVSQSPSNKVTEKGKDVELRCDPISGHTALYWYRQSLGQGLEFLIYFQGNSAPDKSGLPSDRFSAERTGGSVSTLTIQRTQQEDSAVYLCASSLVFGRATDEAFFGQGTRLTVV.

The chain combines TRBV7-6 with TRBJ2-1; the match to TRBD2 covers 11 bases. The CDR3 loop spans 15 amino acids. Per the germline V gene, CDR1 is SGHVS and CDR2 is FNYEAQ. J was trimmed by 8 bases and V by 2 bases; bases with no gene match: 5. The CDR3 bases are TGTGCCAGCAGCTTAACACTAGCGGGAGAGGATGAGCAGTTCTTC. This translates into CASSLTLAGEDEQFF.

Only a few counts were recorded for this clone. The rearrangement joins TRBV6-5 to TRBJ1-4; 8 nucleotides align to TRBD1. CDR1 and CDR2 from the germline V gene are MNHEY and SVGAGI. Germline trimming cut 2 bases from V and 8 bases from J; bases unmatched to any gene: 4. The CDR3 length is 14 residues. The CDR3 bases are TGTGCCAGCAGTTACGACAGGGGTGGGGAAAAACTGTTTTTT. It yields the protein CASSYDRGGEKLFF.